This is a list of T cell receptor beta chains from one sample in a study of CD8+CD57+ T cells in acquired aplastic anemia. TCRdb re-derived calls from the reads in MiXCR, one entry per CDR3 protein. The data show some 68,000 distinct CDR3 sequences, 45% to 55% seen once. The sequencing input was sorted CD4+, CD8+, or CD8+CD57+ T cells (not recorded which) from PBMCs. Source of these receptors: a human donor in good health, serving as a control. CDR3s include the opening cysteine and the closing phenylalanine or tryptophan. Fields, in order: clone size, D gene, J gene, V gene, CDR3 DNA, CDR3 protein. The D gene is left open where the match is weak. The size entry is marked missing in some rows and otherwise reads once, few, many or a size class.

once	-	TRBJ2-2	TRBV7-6	TGTGCCAGCAGTTCCGGCTCAGTATCCGCCGAGGAGCTGTTTTTT	CASSSGSVSAEELFF
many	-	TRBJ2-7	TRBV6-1	TGTGCCAGCAGTGAAGGGCAGGGGGGCTCCTACGAGCAGTACTTC	CASSEGQGGSYEQYF
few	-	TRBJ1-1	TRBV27	TGTGCCAGCAGTCCCCGGTCGGGCCATCCACTATGGGACACTGAAGCTTTCTTT	CASSPRSGHPLWDTEAFF
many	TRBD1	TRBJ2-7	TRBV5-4	TGTGCCAGCAGCTTGGACAGGGGCTACGAGCAGTACTTC	CASSLDRGYEQYF
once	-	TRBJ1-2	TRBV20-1	TGCAGTGCCCGCTCTACCATATCGGGTGGCTACACCTTC	CSARSTISGGYTF
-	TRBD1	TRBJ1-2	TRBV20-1	TGCAGTGCTCCCGGGACAGGGGTACACTATGGCCACACCTTC	CSAPGTGVHYGHTF
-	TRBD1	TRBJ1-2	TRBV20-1	TGCAGTGCGACCCGGGACAGGGAAACTGCCTATGGCTACACCTTC	CSATRDRETAYGYTF
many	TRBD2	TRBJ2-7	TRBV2	TGTGCCAGCAGTGATGTAGATAGCGGGAGTCCGTACGAGCAGTACTTC	CASSDVDSGSPYEQYF
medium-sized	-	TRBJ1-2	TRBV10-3	TGTGCCATCAGCGGACACCGTTCCAGCGAGTATGGCTACACCTTC	CAISGHRSSEYGYTF
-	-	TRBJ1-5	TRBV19	TGTGCCAGTTTGAGGGCAGGGGTGCACCAGCCCCAGCATTTT	CASLRAGVHQPQHF
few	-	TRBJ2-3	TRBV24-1	TGTGCCACCAGTGTTGCGACCACAGATACGCAGTATTTT	CATSVATTDTQYF
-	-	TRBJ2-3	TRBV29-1	TGCAGCGTTGACGTGGACCCCACAGATACGCAGTATTTT	CSVDVDPTDTQYF
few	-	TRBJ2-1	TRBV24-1	TGTGCCACCAGTGCGACTTACTACAATGAGCAGTTCTTC	CATSATYYNEQFF
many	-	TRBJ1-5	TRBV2	TGTGCCAGCAGTGAATATCTTGGGCCCTCGGGGGATCAGCCCCAGCATTTT	CASSEYLGPSGDQPQHF
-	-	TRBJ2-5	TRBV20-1	TGCAGTGTTTTGTCGGCGGGGGCGGAAGAGACCCAGTACTTC	CSVLSAGAEETQYF
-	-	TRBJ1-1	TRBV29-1	TGCAGCGTTGTTTTGAACACTGAAGCTTTCTTT	CSVVLNTEAFF
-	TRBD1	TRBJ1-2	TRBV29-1	TGCAGCGTTGGAGGGGGCTGGGGCTACACCTTC	CSVGGGWGYTF
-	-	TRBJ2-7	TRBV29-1	TGCAGCGTTGAAGAGGAGAGCTCCTACGAGCAGTACTTC	CSVEEESSYEQYF
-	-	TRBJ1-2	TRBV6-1	TGTGCCAGCAGTCCTCCGCCCCAGGGACGGACCTATGGCTACACCTTC	CASSPPPQGRTYGYTF
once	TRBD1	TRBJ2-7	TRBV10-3	TGTGCCATCAGTGCTTTGACTCGGGACAGGGGGCGAGAGTACGAGCAGTACTTC	CAISALTRDRGREYEQYF
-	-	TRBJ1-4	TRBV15	TGTGCCACCAGTTTGGACGGTCGGGTGGGGGAAAAACTGTTTTTT	CATSLDGRVGEKLFF
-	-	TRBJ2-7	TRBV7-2	TGTGCCAGCAGCTTAGCGCTAACCAGCTACGAGCAGTACTTC	CASSLALTSYEQYF
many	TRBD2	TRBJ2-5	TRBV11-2	TGTGCCAGCAGCTTATGGACTAGCGGGGCCCAAGAGACCCAGTACTTC	CASSLWTSGAQETQYF
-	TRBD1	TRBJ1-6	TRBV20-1	TGCAGTGCTAGACCCAGGGACAGGGGGCTTAATTCACCCCTCCACTTT	CSARPRDRGLNSPLHF
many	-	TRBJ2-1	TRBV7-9	TGTGCCAGCAGCCTAGGGAGCTCCTACAATGAGCAGTTCTTC	CASSLGSSYNEQFF
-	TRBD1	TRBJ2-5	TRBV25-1	TGTGCCAGCAGTGATCGTTGGCAGGGGGCCCAAGAGACCCAGTACTTC	CASSDRWQGAQETQYF
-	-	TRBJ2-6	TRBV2	TGTGCCAGCAGTGAGAGGAGCTCTGGGGCCAACGTCCTGACTTTC	CASSERSSGANVLTF
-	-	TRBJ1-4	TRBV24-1	TGTGCCACCAGTGAGGGGGGTAATGAAAAACTGTTTTTT	CATSEGGNEKLFF
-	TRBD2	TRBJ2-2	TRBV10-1	TGCGCCAGCAGTGACGCGGGGGTGTACACCGGGGAGCTGTTTTTT	CASSDAGVYTGELFF
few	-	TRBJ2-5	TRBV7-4	TGTGCCAGCAGCTTCGGACAGCAAGAGACCCAGTACTTC	CASSFGQQETQYF
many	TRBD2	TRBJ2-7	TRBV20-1	TGCAGTGGGGGGGGACTCACTTCCTACGAGCAGTACTTC	CSGGGLTSYEQYF
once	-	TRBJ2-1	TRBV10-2	TGCGCCAGCAGCGACAGCGACAATGAGCAGTTCTTC	CASSDSDNEQFF
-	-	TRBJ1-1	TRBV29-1	TGCAGCTCCCGTGGGGGGACGGGCACTGAAGCTTTCTTT	CSSRGGTGTEAFF
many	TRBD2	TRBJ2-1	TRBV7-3	TGTGCCAGCAGCTTATACGGGGGGGCATCCTACAATGAGCAGTTCTTC	CASSLYGGASYNEQFF
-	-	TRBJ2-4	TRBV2	TGTGCCAGCAGTTCCGGACAGTACTCTGGAAACACCAAAAACATTCAGTACTTC	CASSSGQYSGNTKNIQYF
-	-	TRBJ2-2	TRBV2	TGTGCCAGCAGTGGAGGAGGGTTCTCCACCGGGGAGCCGTTTTTT	CASSGGGFSTGEPFF
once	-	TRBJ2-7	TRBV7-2	TGTGCCAGCAGCGCCCAGGTTGGCGACGAGCAGTACTTC	CASSAQVGDEQYF
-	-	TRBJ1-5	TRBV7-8	TGTGCCAGCAGCTTAGCGCCGCAGCCCCGGCAGCCCCAGCATTTT	CASSLAPQPRQPQHF
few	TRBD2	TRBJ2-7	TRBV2	TGTGCCAGCACTAGCGGGGTACGGTACGAGCAGTACTTC	CASTSGVRYEQYF
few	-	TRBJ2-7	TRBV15	TGTGCCACCAGATTCAGGGGAGGGTACGAGCAGTACTTC	CATRFRGGYEQYF
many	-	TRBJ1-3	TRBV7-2	TGTGCCAGCAGCCGACGGCTCTCTGGAAACACCATATATTTT	CASSRRLSGNTIYF
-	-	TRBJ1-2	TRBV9	TGTGCCAGCAGGGGGGCAGCTCCGCATAACTATGGCTACACCTTC	CASRGAAPHNYGYTF
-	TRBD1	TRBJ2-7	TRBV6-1	TGTGCCAGCAGTGTTACCGGGACAGGGGGATACGAGCAGTACTTC	CASSVTGTGGYEQYF
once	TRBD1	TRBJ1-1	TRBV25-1	TGTGCCAGCCTTCCAACAGGGGCGAGAACTGAAGCTTTCTTT	CASLPTGARTEAFF
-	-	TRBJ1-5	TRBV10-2	TGCGCCAGCTCCGGGGAGAGGATCGATCAGCCCCAGCATTTT	CASSGERIDQPQHF
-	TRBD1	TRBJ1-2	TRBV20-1	TGCAGTCCTAGGTCTACAGGGGGCGAGAACTATGGCTACACCTTC	CSPRSTGGENYGYTF
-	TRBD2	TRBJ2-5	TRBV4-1	TGCGCCAGCAGCCAAGTATCTAGCGGGATGGAGACCCAGTACTTC	CASSQVSSGMETQYF
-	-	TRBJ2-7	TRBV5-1	TGCGCCAGCAGCTTGGGCCCACCAGGAATCTCCTACGAGCAGTACTTC	CASSLGPPGISYEQYF
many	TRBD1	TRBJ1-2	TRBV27	TGTGCCAGCAGTCGCCTCGGGACAGGGTACGGCTACACCTTC	CASSRLGTGYGYTF
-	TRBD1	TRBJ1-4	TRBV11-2	TGTGCCAGCAGAAGGACAGGGGGCGCAGCTAATGAAAAACTGTTTTTT	CASRRTGGAANEKLFF
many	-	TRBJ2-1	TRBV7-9	TGTGCCAGCAGCTTAGGGGGGCGGAGTGAGCAGTTCTTC	CASSLGGRSEQFF
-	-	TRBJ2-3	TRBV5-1	TGCGCCAGCAGCCCTCCTCCGGGAGATGCGCAGTATTTT	CASSPPPGDAQYF
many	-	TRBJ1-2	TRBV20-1	TGCAGTGCTAGAACGAGGCTTCATAACTATGGCTACACCTTC	CSARTRLHNYGYTF
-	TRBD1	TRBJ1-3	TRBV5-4	TGTGCCAGCAGCTTCCATCAGGGGGCGCCTGGAAACACCATACATTTT	CASSFHQGAPGNTIHF
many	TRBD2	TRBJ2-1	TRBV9	TGTGCCAGCAGCGCGGGACTAGTAATCGATGAGCAGTTCTTC	CASSAGLVIDEQFF
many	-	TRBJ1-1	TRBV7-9	TGTGCCAGCAGCAATCATGGGACTGAAGCTTTCTTT	CASSNHGTEAFF
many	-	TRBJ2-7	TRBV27	TGTGCCAGCAGTTTTGGGGACGAGCAGTACTTC	CASSFGDEQYF
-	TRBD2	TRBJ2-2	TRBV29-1	TGCAGCGTCGCGGGAGCCCGAGGCACCGAGGAGCTGTTTTTT	CSVAGARGTEELFF
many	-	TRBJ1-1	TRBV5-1	TGCGCCAGCAGCTTGGGTGCAGGGGAGACTGAAGCTTTCTTT	CASSLGAGETEAFF